The clone carrying this TCR beta chain was seen many times. What it recognizes is unknown. The sample comes from a study of blood T cells in healthy people across ages. Overall study results and limits: Correlation between TCR beta diversity and naive T cell percentage was strong. Older individuals had lower TCR beta diversity per million T cells (the decline was roughly linear).

A minimum of 6 million PBMCs was isolated per sample. CDR1 and CDR2 (germline): SGHTA, FQGNSA. This CDR3 is built from 13 residues. V lost 5 bases to trimming and J lost 7 bases, with 14 bases between them. Next came a second PCR, run for roughly 6 to 11 cycles, which used a sample-barcoded 5' primer along with a J-beta primer mix. A 12-random-nucleotide template-switch adaptor tagged each cDNA molecule. TCRdb reprocessed the 5' RACE reads with MiXCR, giving one entry per CDR3 protein. The sample includes 700,000 or so distinct CDR3 sequences, approximately 40% of them seen just once. The V gene is TRBV7-2, the J gene TRBJ2-5, with D hard to call. The source of this sequence is a man at least 80 years old in good health. The sequencing sample was made of blood. CDR3 loop: CASSRDRTGTQYF. As DNA, the CDR3 is TGTGCCAGCAGCCGAGACCGCACTGGGACCCAGTACTTC.